This record concerns one T cell receptor (beta chain) sequence. The antigen is not known. Here the CDR3 omits its conserved ending phenylalanine or tryptophan, so a read error is the likely source. The source of the sample is a study of molecular identifiers for immune sequencing clone quantification. The study, taken as a whole, reports: More than 97% of effector molecules, versus under 1% of naive-cell molecules, belonged to clones above 20 RNA copies. Sharing of a barcode by identical TCR molecules could cause highly expanded clone sizes to be underestimated.

V shed 3 bases and J shed 2 bases, with 11 bases lying between them. Germline CDR1 is GTSNPN and CDR2 is SVGIG (reference sequence). The CDR3 sequence is 13 residues long. Generation of bulk TCR libraries relied on previously described methods and listed TCR primers. Using its own MiXCR run on the PCR reads, TCRdb lists one record per CDR3 protein. In the table there are tens of thousands of distinct CDR3 sequences, about 23% of which are singletons. What was sequenced was naive CD8+ T cells from blood, with Jurkat cell RNA spiked in. Specified subset: FACS-sorted CD8+CD4-CCR7+CD45RA+ naive T cells. The clonotype was recovered from a human donor in good health. Some libraries in this study had Jurkat cell RNA spiked in. The chain uses TRBV30 and TRBJ2-7; possibly TRBD1 for D (6 bases). In DNA form, the CDR3 reads TGTGCCTGGAGGGAAGGACAGCCCTACGAGCAGTACATC. This encodes CAWREGQPYEQYI.